The clone carrying this TCR delta chain was counted ten times or more. This DNA translates differently at residue 10 from the TCRdb protein, which is that of a much larger clone; a read error is likely, and the protein shown is the DNA's own translation. TCRdb re-analyzed the multiplex PCR reads via CATT. The sample records about 57,000 delta-chain clones, around 1.7% being singletons. The data originate from a study of γδ T cells in repeated Plasmodium falciparum infection. Vgamma9/Vdelta2+ and Vdelta2-negative gammadelta T cells were flow-sorted from PBMC for bulk sequencing. The CDR3 loop spans 19 amino acids. Germline V gene sequence: CDR1 TSWWSYY, CDR2 QGS. Trimming at V came to 2 bases and at J to 1 base, leaving 16 bases not matched to a gene.

This sequence originates from a pool of human donors (malaria-infected and uninfected, not separated). The chain carries TRDV1 and TRDJ1; TRDD3 agrees at 7 bases. The sample taken for sequencing was gamma-delta T cells from blood. CDR3 DNA: TGTGCTCTTGGGGAATTCGGCATTTTCCGGGGGATCTTCACCGATAAACTCATCTTT. Translated: CALGEFGIFRGIFTDKLIF.